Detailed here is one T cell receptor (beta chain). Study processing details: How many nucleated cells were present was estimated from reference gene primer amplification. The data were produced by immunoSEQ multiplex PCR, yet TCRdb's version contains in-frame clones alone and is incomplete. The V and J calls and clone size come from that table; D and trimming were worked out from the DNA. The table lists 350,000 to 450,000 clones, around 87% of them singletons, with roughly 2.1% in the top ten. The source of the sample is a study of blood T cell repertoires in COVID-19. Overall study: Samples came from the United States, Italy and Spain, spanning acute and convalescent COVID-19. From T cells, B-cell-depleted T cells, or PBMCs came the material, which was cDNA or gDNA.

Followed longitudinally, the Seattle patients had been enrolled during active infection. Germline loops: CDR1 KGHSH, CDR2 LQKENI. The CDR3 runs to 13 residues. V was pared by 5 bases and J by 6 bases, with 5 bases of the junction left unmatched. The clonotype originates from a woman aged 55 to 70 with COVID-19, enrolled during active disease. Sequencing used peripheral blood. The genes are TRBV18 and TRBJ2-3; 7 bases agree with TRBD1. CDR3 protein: CASSDTRGDTQYF. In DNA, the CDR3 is TGTGCCAGCTCAGACACCAGGGGGGATACGCAGTATTTT.